The clone carrying this T cell receptor (beta chain) was recorded a few times. What it recognizes is unknown. The gene symbols are mouse symbols. The read terminates 4 residues ahead of where the CDR3 ends, so the germline J gene completes it. This entry comes from a study of CD8+ T cells in alopecia areata. Turning to the study itself: Skin from approximately 6-12-month-old C3H/HeJ graft donors with spontaneous alopecia went to approximately 7-10-week-old female C3H/HeJ mice. Whole-study results and caveats: In patients, TCRs were shared less clearly than in mice, and HLA may possibly be involved. Lesional scalp displayed greater clonality than normal scalp, most notably in alopecia totalis/universalis.

TCR sequencing used cDNA made by reverse transcription of extracted RNA. Sequencing was performed with immunoSEQ multiplex PCR; in TCRdb, only in-frame clones are kept and a portion is missing. The sample holds roughly 120,000 clones, and no clone turns up only once. Per germline, CDR1 FNHDT and CDR2 SITEND (reference sequence). Trimming cost V 6 bases and J 3 bases; bases outside gene matches: 5. The CDR3 loop spans 14 amino acids. Source material: lesional skin. The chain joins TRBV19 to TRBJ2-3, with 9 bases fitting TRBD1. This TCR derives from a C3H/HeJ mouse with alopecia areata. These mice share the MHC haplotype H2-k. Here the CDR3 reads CASTHRGQAETLYF. The CDR3 DNA, read in part, is TGTGCCAGCACCCACAGGGGGCAGGCAGAA.